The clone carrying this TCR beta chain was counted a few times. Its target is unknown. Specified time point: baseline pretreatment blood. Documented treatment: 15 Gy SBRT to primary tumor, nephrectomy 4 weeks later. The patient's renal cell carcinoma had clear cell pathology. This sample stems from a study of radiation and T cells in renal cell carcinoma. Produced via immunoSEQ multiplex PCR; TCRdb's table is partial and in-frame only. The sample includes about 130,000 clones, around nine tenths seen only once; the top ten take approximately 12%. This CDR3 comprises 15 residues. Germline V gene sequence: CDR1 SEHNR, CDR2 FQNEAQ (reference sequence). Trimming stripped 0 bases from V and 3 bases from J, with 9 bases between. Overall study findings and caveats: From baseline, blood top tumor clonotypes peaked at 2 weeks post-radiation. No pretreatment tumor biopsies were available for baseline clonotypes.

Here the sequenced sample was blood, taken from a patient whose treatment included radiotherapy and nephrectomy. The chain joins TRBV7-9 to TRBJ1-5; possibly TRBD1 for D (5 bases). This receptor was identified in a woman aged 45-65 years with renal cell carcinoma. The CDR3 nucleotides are TGTGCCAGCAGCTTAGCAGGGGCTATCAATCAGCCCCAGCATTTT. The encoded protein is CASSLAGAINQPQHF.